This T cell receptor (beta chain) was identified in a study of the immune and genomic landscape of osteosarcoma (dated by TCRdb to about 2020). Context from the whole study: The overall cohort was composed of 48 pediatric and adult patients with high-grade osteosarcoma, and a median age at diagnosis of about 25 years (range 5-81) was recorded. The cohort was enriched for poor-risk disease, as unfavorable pathologic response to standard therapy was shown in more than 71% of the cohort and around 67% of the cohort were deceased. In the overall cohort, approximately 59% of patients were male, and localized disease at diagnosis was presented by 70% to 85% of patients. The study profiled osteosarcoma specimens with whole genome, RNA and T-cell receptor sequencing plus immunohistochemistry and reverse phase protein arrays to define immunogenic potential. TCR sequencing results were integrated with transcriptome, protein array and immunostaining data to characterize the osteosarcoma immunogenomic landscape. The goal of the study was to explain why immune checkpoint inhibitors show limited clinical activity in osteosarcoma. Each of a few patients provided a couple of samples from the same tumor site. Paper-wide results and their limitations: Clonality benchmarks were derived from external normal skin and healthy peripheral blood data rather than from matched normal tissue. Although TCR productive clonality was higher in the immune-hot C3 cluster than in the cold C1 cluster, TCR productive clonality was still low overall. Matched blood was collected from only two patients, alongside the frozen tumor specimens. No statistical method determined sample size because osteosarcoma is rare and all possible samples were collected. In five cases a single hyperexpanded clone dominated the repertoire, and each of those five cases had fewer than 100 T-cell clonotypes. Overall, productive TCR clonality was low, with an average of 0.09 and a maximum of 0.3, which suggests limited T-cell clonal expansion.

Relative to germline, V is 4 bases shorter and J is 4 bases shorter, with 14 bases between their ends. CDR1 is given as SGHRS and CDR2 as YFSETQ, both from the germline V gene. The CDR3 runs 14 amino acids, cysteine and phenylalanine included. The DNA shown is the 42-base CDR3, in frame from base 1. Concerning this clone itself: The target of this receptor is not known. No much larger clone is present one base from it, and per-base qualities are unavailable.

The specimens were post-treatment primary, local recurrence and metastasis tumors obtained from patients with a poor prognosis. The metastasis specimens consisted of frozen osteosarcoma lung metastases that had been resected. The ImmunoSEQ Assay (Adaptive Biotechnologies) was used to immunosequence the CDR3 regions of the TCR beta chain. In the original analysis: The ImmunoSEQ Analyzer platform was used to export TCRB rearrangements, read counts, read proportions and gene usage. T-cell clonality was calculated from productive rearrangements as 1 minus Pielou's evenness. In the clonal space homeostasis analysis, clonotypes were sorted into rare, small, medium, large or hyperexpanded (0.01 to 1 of the repertoire) bins. TCR productive clonality was compared across immune clusters C1, C2 and C3 using the Wilcoxon rank sum test. This is the immuneACCESS table as TCRdb keeps it, with only in-frame sequences that have V and J called. A part of the clones is gone; compared with another copy, unresolved V genes explain less than half, and the rest is unexplained. Clone size and the V and J calls come from that table; the DNA yielded D and trimming. The sample has just over 1,500 clones on record, around 69% of them singletons. Less than 20% of the sample comes from the top ten.

The rearranged segments are TRBV5-1 and TRBJ2-5, with the D gene not clear enough to name. Sequencing was carried out using metastatic tumor tissue from the lung. The label giving this sample's cell subset or site can be read as: lung metastasis of osteosarcoma. This receptor was identified in a boy aged 5-17 years with osteosarcoma. The age is the age at diagnosis. The CDR3 protein sequence reads: CASSDQRGRETQYF. At the DNA level, the sequence is TGCGCCAGCAGCGATCAGCGAGGTCGAGAGACCCAGTACTTC.